This T cell receptor beta chain appears in the sequencing data of a study of OX40 agonist ivuxolimab in advanced cancers. Baseline, cycle 4 day 1, and cycle 7 day 1 were the blood sampling points. The germline V and J ends were trimmed by 1 base and 5 bases, with 12 bases remaining between them. Per germline, CDR1 SGHRS and CDR2 YFSETQ. This CDR3 is built from 14 residues. Profiled with immunoSEQ multiplex PCR; TCRdb holds only in-frame clones, not every one. Of tens of thousands of clones in the sample, approximately 89% were seen once. This receptor was obtained from an adult with an advanced solid tumor such as melanoma, head and neck, liver or kidney cancer. The chain joins TRBV5-1 to TRBJ2-5; D perhaps matches TRBD2 (5 bases). The sequencing here drew on CD4+ or CD8+ T cells sorted from blood, taken in a trial of the OX40 agonist ivuxolimab. The CDR3 is CASSLSEGWETQYF. The DNA for the CDR3 is TGCGCCAGCAGCTTGTCAGAGGGCTGGGAGACCCAGTACTTC.